The 15 T cell receptor beta chains below come from one sample, sequenced in a study of shared clonotypes between healthy human individuals. The method was immunoSEQ multiplex PCR; TCRdb's version includes in-frame clones alone and lacks a portion of them. The sample contains over 2 million clones, 95% of which appear only once. The source material was naive CD4+ T cells sorted from blood. The subset here: CD45RA+ positively selected. Receptors were obtained from a man aged 18 to 29 in good health.

DNA for the CDR3: TGCGCCAGCAGCTTGAGATCTACCGGGGAGCTGTTTTTT. Translated: CASSLRSTGELFF. The chain uses TRBV5-1 and TRBJ2-2; D is undetermined. There are 13 residues in the CDR3. Germline values: CDR1 SGHRS, CDR2 YFSETQ. V was pared by 1 base and J by 5 bases, with 6 bases between.

This chain joins TRBV5-1 and TRBJ2-1; tentatively, D is TRBD1 (6 bases). V lost 4 bases, J lost 4 bases, and 12 bases lay in between. The germline CDR1 and CDR2 sequences are SGHRS and YFSETQ. CDR3 length: 14 residues. The CDR3 DNA reads TGCGCCAGCAGCGGGGGAACAGGGTACAATGAGCAGTTCTTC. Encoded protein: CASSGGTGYNEQFF.

This chain links TRBV11-2 with TRBJ1-6, with D hard to call. Germline lookup yields CDR1 SGHAT and CDR2 FQNNGV. Trimming took 0 bases from V and 9 from J, leaving 6 bases between them. This CDR3 is built from 13 residues. The CDR3 is CASSLDLPSPLHF. For the CDR3, the DNA is TGTGCCAGCAGCTTAGATTTGCCTTCACCCCTCCACTTT.

This sequence joins TRBV7-9 and TRBJ1-3; D gene unclear. The CDR3 consists of 14 residues. Germline loops: CDR1 SEHNR, CDR2 FQNEAQ (reference sequence). Trimming took 3 bases from V and 8 from J, leaving 14 bases between them. CDR3 region: CASSFSSSGYTIYF. In DNA form, the CDR3 reads TGTGCCAGCAGCTTTTCGAGCTCCGGTTACACCATATATTTT. Together with reference TRBV7-9 and TRBJ1-3, the CDR3 gives the full variable domain: DTGVSQNPRHKITKRGQNVTFRCDPISEHNRLYWYRQTLGQGPEFLTYFQNEAQLEKSRLLSDRFSAERPKGSFSTLEIQRTEQGDSAMYLCASSFSSSGYTIYFGEGSWLTVV.

The V call is TRBV6-1, the J call TRBJ2-7; maybe TRBD2 (5 bases). The CDR3 length is 14 residues. V shed 6 bases and J shed 4 bases, with 16 bases lying between them. From germline, CDR1 is MNHNS and CDR2 SASEGT. The CDR3 is CASSETGSRYEQYF. CDR3 nucleotides: TGTGCCAGCAGCGAAACGGGGAGCAGGTACGAGCAGTACTTC.

This clone is a singleton in its sample. This chain connects TRBV27 to TRBJ2-1; tentatively, D is TRBD1 or TRBD2 (5 bases each). The CDR3 loop spans 14 amino acids. CDR1 and CDR2 (germline): MNHEY, SMNVEV (reference sequence). Trimming cost V 5 bases and J 6 bases, with 14 bases left between them. CDR3: CASSGTLNFNEQFF. The DNA for the CDR3 is TGTGCCAGCAGTGGGACCCTAAACTTCAATGAGCAGTTCTTC.

As for this clone: Within the sample, other DNA sequences also encode this same CDR3. The gene calls are TRBV11-2 and TRBJ2-2; TRBD1 might be the D (6 bases). V dropped 3 bases and J dropped 2 bases, with 7 bases sitting between them. Germline values: CDR1 SGHAT, CDR2 FQNNGV. The CDR3 runs 14 residues. The CDR3 region has the DNA TGTGCCAGCAGCTTGGGACACAACACCGGGGAGCTGTTTTTT. Its translation is CASSLGHNTGELFF.

This clone was seen once. The gene calls are TRBV7-2 and TRBJ2-2, with 7 bases lining up with TRBD1. The CDR3 sequence is 16 residues long. Per germline, CDR1 SGHTA and CDR2 FQGNSA. J gave up 0 bases and V 6 bases, and 7 bases lay outside the gene matches. The CDR3 bases are TGTGCCAGCAGGCCTAGACAGGGTCCGAACACCGGGGAGCTGTTTTTT. It yields the protein CASRPRQGPNTGELFF.

In this sample, this clone turned up once. This sequence joins TRBV2 and TRBJ2-5; TRBD2 aligns across 7 bases. This CDR3 has 15 residues. J lost 4 bases, V lost 1 base, and 6 bases had no gene match. Germline CDR1 and CDR2: SNHLY and FYNNEI. In DNA form, the CDR3 reads TGTGCCAGCAGTGAAGACAGCGGGGCCCGAGAGACCCAGTACTTC. This sequence encodes CASSEDSGARETQYF.

The V and J genes are TRBV10-3 and TRBJ2-2, with 10 bases lining up with TRBD1. Germline values: CDR1 ENHRY, CDR2 SYGVKD. CDR3 length: 14 amino acids. V dropped 6 bases and J dropped 7; count of bases not matched to a gene: 5. DNA of the CDR3: TGTGCCATCAGCAGACAGGGGGCGGGCGGGGAGCTGTTTTTT. This translates into CAISRQGAGGELFF.

The chain joins TRBV6-6 to TRBJ2-3, with D unresolved. Trimming pared 0 bases from V and 2 bases from J, leaving 12 bases between. The CDR3 loop spans 16 amino acids. Per germline, CDR1 MNHNY and CDR2 SVGAGI (reference sequence). The CDR3, as DNA: TGTGCCAGCAGTTACTCGTCACTAAACGACACAGATACGCAGTATTTT. It yields the protein CASSYSSLNDTDTQYF.

The J gene is TRBJ2-7, the V gene TRBV12-5; D is unresolved. The V and J ends lost 4 bases and 3 bases respectively, with 16 bases between them. This CDR3 region has 15 residues. Looked up from germline, CDR1 is LGHNT and CDR2 is FRNRAP. In DNA, the CDR3 is TGTGCTAGTGGTTCGGGTCCCCACAGTCTCTACGAGCAGTACTTC. Translation gives CASGSGPHSLYEQYF.

This clone showed up just once. This chain links TRBV19 with TRBJ1-6; D possibly corresponds to TRBD1 (5 bases). Trimming pared 6 bases from V and 0 bases from J, leaving 12 bases between. Germline-derived CDR1 and CDR2 are LNHDA and SQIVND (reference sequence). The CDR3 totals 16 residues. CDR3 sequence (DNA): TGTGCCAGTAGGGGACTTATCAGCTCCTATAATTCACCCCTCCACTTT. This gives the protein CASRGLISSYNSPLHF. Looking up the rest from reference TRBV19 and TRBJ1-6 gives the full variable domain: DGGITQSPKYLFRKEGQNVTLSCEQNLNHDAMYWYRQDPGQGLRLIYYSQIVNDFQKGDIAEGYSVSREKKESFPLTVTSAQKNPTAFYLCASRGLISSYNSPLHFGNGTRLTVT.

The chain combines TRBV10-2 with TRBJ2-7; the D gene could be TRBD1 or TRBD2 (5 bases each). CDR1 and CDR2 from the germline V gene are WSHSY and SAAADI. The CDR3 has 14 amino acids. The V gene lost 5 bases and the J gene lost 2 bases, with 13 bases spanning the gap. CDR3 DNA: TGCGCCAGCAGTTCCGGGACCGCTGCCTACGAGCAGTACTTC. Translating it yields CASSSGTAAYEQYF.

The chain recombines TRBV29-1 with TRBJ2-7, with 8 bases matching TRBD2. With V trimmed by 4 bases and J by 7 bases, 9 bases remained unmatched. Germline-derived CDR1 and CDR2 are SQVTM and ANQGSEA. The CDR3 sequence is 13 residues long. For the CDR3, the DNA is TGCAGCGTTGTACCGGGAGGGCCTCGGGAGCAGTACTTC. Its protein product is CSVVPGGPREQYF.